The sample holds one count of the clone carrying this TCR beta chain. What it binds is not known. The entry originates in a study of post-analysis software for immune sequencing data. The CDR3 extends over 14 amino acids. Per germline, CDR1 SGHRS and CDR2 YFSETQ. Trimming cost V 1 base and J 2 bases, with 10 bases left between them. The study, taken as a whole, reports: Comparison of patients with controls showed 4 to 6 TRBV segments more frequent in patients, TRBV5-6, TRBV5-1 and TRBV20-1 among them. Those with multiple sclerosis, the patient group, showed significantly lower normalized Chao1 diversity than controls.

TCR beta libraries were prepared from cDNA with unique molecular identifiers. TCRdb called the PCR reads again in MiXCR, with one record for every CDR3 protein. The profile shows hundreds of thousands of distinct CDR3 sequences, roughly 29% of them singletons. The chain uses TRBV5-1 and TRBJ2-7; possible D gene TRBD1, 5 bases. This clonotype originated in a girl under 18 with multiple sclerosis. The sequenced sample was blood. The CDR3 sequence is CASSLNRPTYEQYF. CDR3 nucleotide sequence: TGCGCCAGCAGCTTGAACAGGCCAACCTACGAGCAGTACTTC.